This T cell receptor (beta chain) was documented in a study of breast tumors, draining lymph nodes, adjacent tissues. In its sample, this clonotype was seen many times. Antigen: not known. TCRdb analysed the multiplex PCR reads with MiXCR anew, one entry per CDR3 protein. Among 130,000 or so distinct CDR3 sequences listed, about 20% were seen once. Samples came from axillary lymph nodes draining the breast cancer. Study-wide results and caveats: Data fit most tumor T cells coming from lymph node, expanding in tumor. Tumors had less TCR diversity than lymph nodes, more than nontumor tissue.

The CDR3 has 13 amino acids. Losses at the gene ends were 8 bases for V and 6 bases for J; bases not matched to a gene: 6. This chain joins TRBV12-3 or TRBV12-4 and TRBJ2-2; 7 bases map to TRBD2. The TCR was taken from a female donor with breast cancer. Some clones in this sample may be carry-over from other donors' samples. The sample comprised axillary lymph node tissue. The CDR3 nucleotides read TGTGCCAGCGGATATCTAGCGGCCGGGGAGCTGTTTTTT. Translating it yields CASGYLAAGELFF.